This T cell receptor (beta chain) was captured by sequencing in a study of blood T cell repertoires in COVID-19 (TCRdb year 2020). For context, the study as a whole: The collaborator samples originated in the United States, Italy and Spain and spanned the acute and convalescent phases of COVID-19. The prospective study material was composed of cDNA or gDNA derived from T cells, B-cell-depleted T cells, or PBMCs. Subjects who had been exposed to COVID-19, were actively infected with it, or had recovered from it provided the deeply sampled blood TCRbeta repertoires that made up the dataset. The repertoires were made available in a free public database intended to serve as a resource for research on the immune response to SARS-CoV-2. Samples were obtained from the ongoing ImmuneRACE study (first 160 participants) and from 1,000 to 1,500 subjects provided by 6 global collaborators. A de-identified subject ID, COVID-19 status, age in years and sex were almost always included in the sample metadata. Where available, HLA class I and class II types were obtained from metadata supplied by the sample provider rather than from assay-based typing.

The immunoSEQ Assay, a bias-controlled multiplex PCR, was used to amplify TCRbeta CDR3 regions from genomic DNA. As for the original processing: Within the assay, amplification of reference gene primers was used to estimate how many nucleated cells each sample contained. Sequence reads were collapsed and filtered to measure the absolute abundance of every unique TCRbeta CDR3 rearrangement. For each sample, productive Simpson clonality was calculated as the square root of Simpson's diversity index across productive rearrangements. Entries here come from immuneACCESS through TCRdb and include only in-frame sequences with V and J called. Some clones fail to appear in such tables; in the studies checked, an unresolved V gene covers under half of the shortfall, and the cause of the remainder is unknown. Clonal size and the V and J genes are those of that table, whereas D and trimming came from the DNA. The sample table holds about 240,000 clones, of which about 86% were seen once. The ten top clones hold roughly 10% of the sample.

With regard to this clone: Its antigen is not yet known. The sample holds no much larger clone one base away, and base qualities are not on file.

One collaborating source in Seattle enrolled patients while the patients were actively infected and followed the patients over time throughout the course of disease. The collaborating institutions used their own protocols to collect whole blood in K2EDTA tubes. For TCRbeta analysis, collaborators shipped samples as frozen whole blood, isolated PBMCs, or DNA extracted from either of those sample types. For CDR1 and CDR2, the germline V gene lists LGHNT and FRNRAP. From the cysteine up to the phenylalanine, the CDR3 has a length of 17 residues. Just CDR3 DNA is preserved here, 51 bases in frame from base 1. The junction shows trimming of 0 bases on V and 3 bases on J, plus 15 bases between the germline ends. General conclusions and limits of the study: How much clinical and demographic metadata was included differed by source and by participant, and the metadata was provided uncurated.

The TCR comes from a woman in her forties or fifties with COVID-19, enrolled during active disease. The sample consisted of peripheral blood. Recombination joined TRBV12-5 with TRBJ1-3; the D gene is perhaps TRBD1, on 6 matching bases. The bases are TGTGCTAGTGGTTTGGTAATGGACAGAGTTATTGGAAACACCATATATTTT. The resulting protein is CASGLVMDRVIGNTIYF.